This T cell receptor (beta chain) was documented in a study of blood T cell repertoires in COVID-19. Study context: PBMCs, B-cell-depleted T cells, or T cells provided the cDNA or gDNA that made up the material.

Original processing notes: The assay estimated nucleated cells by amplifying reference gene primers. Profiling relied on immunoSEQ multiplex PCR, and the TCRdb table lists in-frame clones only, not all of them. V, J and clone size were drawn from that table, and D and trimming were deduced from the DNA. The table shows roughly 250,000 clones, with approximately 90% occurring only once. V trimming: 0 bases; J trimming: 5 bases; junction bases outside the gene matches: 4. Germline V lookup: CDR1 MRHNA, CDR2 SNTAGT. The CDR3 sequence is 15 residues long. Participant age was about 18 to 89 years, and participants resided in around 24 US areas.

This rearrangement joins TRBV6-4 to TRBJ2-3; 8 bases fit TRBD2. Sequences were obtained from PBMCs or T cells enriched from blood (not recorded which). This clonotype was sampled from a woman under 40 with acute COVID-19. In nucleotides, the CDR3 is TGTGCCAGCAGTGACTCCTCGGGGGGGGGAGATACGCAGTATTTT. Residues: CASSDSSGGGDTQYF.